This T cell receptor beta chain came from a study of cytomegalovirus exposure and HLA in healthy donors. Findings and caveats of the study: Confirmation in vitro established that a few CMV-associated chains were specific for CMV antigens. A highly shared variant cluster was judged a likely technical artifact.

Among the donors, all were healthy bone marrow donors. 13 Jbeta primers and 60 Vbeta primers were used for the PCR. TCRdb keeps only in-frame clones here, not all; method: immunoSEQ multiplex PCR. The sample has around 100,000 clones; around 61% are singletons. Regarding this clone: Its antigen is undetermined.

Material: PBMCs. The source of this sequence is a woman under 40 in good health and CMV-seronegative.

This CDR3 is CATPRGLWYEQYF. CDR3 DNA: TGCGCCACTCCGAGGGGGCTGTGGTACGAGCAGTACTTC. This rearrangement joins TRBV10-1 to TRBJ2-7; 7 nucleotides align to TRBD1. Per germline, CDR1 WNHNN and CDR2 SYGVQD (reference sequence). This CDR3 has 13 residues. The ends lost 10 bases at V and 4 bases at J; junction bases unmatched: 10.